The source of this T cell receptor (beta chain) is a study of cytomegalovirus exposure and HLA in healthy donors. Germline CDR1 reads SGHTA; CDR2 reads FQGNSA. The CDR3 spans 15 residues. V lost 7 bases, J lost 3 bases, and 19 bases lay in between. The PCR ran on 60 Vbeta and 13 Jbeta primers. The method was immunoSEQ multiplex PCR; TCRdb's version includes in-frame clones alone and lacks a portion of them. The sample yields about 160,000 clones, 80% to 90% seen once. This TCR was sampled from a woman younger than 35 in good health and CMV-seronegative. Material for sequencing was PBMCs. The chain combines TRBV7-2 with TRBJ2-7, with D tentatively TRBD2 (5 bases). CDR3: CASTPTPSRYYEQYF. Written as DNA, the CDR3 is TGTGCCAGCACCCCCACCCCTAGCAGATACTACGAGCAGTACTTC.